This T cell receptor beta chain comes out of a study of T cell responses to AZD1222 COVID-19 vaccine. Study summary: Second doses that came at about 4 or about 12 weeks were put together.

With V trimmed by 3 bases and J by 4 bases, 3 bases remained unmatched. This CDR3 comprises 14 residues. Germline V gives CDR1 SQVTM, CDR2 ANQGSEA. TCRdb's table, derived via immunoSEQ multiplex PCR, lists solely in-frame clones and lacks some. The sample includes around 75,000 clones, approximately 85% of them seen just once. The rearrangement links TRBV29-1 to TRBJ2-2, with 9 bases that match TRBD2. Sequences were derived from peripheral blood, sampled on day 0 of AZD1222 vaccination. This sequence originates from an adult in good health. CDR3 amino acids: CSVEEAGGTGELFF. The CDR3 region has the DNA TGCAGCGTTGAGGAAGCGGGGGGCACCGGGGAGCTGTTTTTT.